The 9 T cell receptor beta chains listed next were all sequenced from one sample in a study of T cell repertoires in cytomegalovirus infection. TCRdb independently ran MiXCR on the reads; one entry per CDR3 protein. In the table there are some 920,000 distinct CDR3 sequences, 31% of which are singletons. For these receptors, no antigen is known. The sequencing used cultured CD8+ T cells from PBMCs, collected from culture after CMV antigen stimulation. These receptor sequences come from a human donor in good health (CMV status not recorded). Some clones in this sample may be carry-over from other donors' samples.

In its sample, this clonotype was seen a few times. J is TRBJ2-5 and V is TRBV7-6; 7 nucleotides align to TRBD1. The J segment lost 1 base and the V segment lost 4 bases, leaving 9 bases of the junction unmatched. Germline loops: CDR1 SGHVS, CDR2 FNYEAQ. This CDR3 comprises 16 residues. The CDR3 sequence: CASSSTQTGPQETQYF. CDR3 coding DNA: TGTGCCAGCAGCTCAACACAGACAGGGCCCCAAGAGACCCAGTACTTC.

V and J are TRBV4-1 and TRBJ1-1, with D unclear. V lost 4 bases, J lost 0 bases, and 6 bases lay in between. This CDR3 is built from 13 residues. Looked up from germline, CDR1 is MGHRA and CDR2 is YSYEKL. CDR3 DNA sequence: TGCGCCAGCAGCCTCCATATGAACACTGAAGCTTTCTTT. Amino acids: CASSLHMNTEAFF.

The CDR3 coding sequence is TGTGCCAGCAGTTACGGCAGGGGACGTCAGCCCCAGCATTTT. Translation: CASSYGRGRQPQHF. The V gene is TRBV6-2 or TRBV6-3, the J gene TRBJ1-5, with a tentative D call TRBD1 (6 bases). The germline V gene has CDR1 MNHEY and CDR2 SVGEGT. CDR3 length: 14 residues. V was cut by 2 bases and J by 6 bases, with 11 bases left in between.

The chain recombines TRBV6-2 or TRBV6-3 with TRBJ2-2; D remains ambiguous. CDR3 length: 13 amino acids. Germline V gene data show CDR1 as MNHEY and CDR2 as SVGEGT. Trimming removed 8 bases from V and 1 base from J, with 8 bases in between. The CDR3 DNA sequence: TGTGCCAGCGAGAACATGAACACCGGGGAGCTGTTTTTT. It yields the protein CASENMNTGELFF.

The chain uses TRBV5-6 and TRBJ2-3, with 10 bases aligning to TRBD2. V lost 3 bases, J lost 4 bases, and 14 bases stayed unmatched. The CDR3 consists of 18 residues. Germline V lookup: CDR1 SGHDT, CDR2 YYEEEE. The CDR3 region is CASSSAYSSGGSADTQYF. The CDR3 nucleotides read TGTGCCAGCAGCTCCGCCTACTCTAGCGGGGGCAGTGCAGATACGCAGTATTTT.

The genes are TRBV28 and TRBJ1-1; possible D gene TRBD1, 5 bases. The CDR3 runs to 14 residues. Trimming took off 5 bases at V and 2 bases at J, with 12 bases between the two ends. The germline V gene encodes CDR1 MDHEN and CDR2 SYDVKM. CDR3 bases: TGTGCCAGCAGTCACCGGGACTTTAACACTGAAGCTTTCTTT. Its translation: CASSHRDFNTEAFF.

This chain connects TRBV7-9 to TRBJ1-6; a possible D gene is TRBD1 (6 bases). Trimming pared 6 bases from V and 7 bases from J, leaving 19 bases between. CDR1 and CDR2 (germline): SEHNR, FQNEAQ (reference sequence). The CDR3 is made up of 16 amino acids. This CDR3 reads CASRSSRGTNNSPLHF. CDR3 DNA sequence: TGTGCCAGCAGATCTTCGAGGGGGACCAACAATTCACCCCTCCACTTT. Using reference TRBV7-9 and TRBJ1-6 for the parts outside the CDR3, the full variable domain is DTGVSQNPRHKITKRGQNVTFRCDPISEHNRLYWYRQTLGQGPEFLTYFQNEAQLEKSRLLSDRFSAERPKGSFSTLEIQRTEQGDSAMYLCASRSSRGTNNSPLHFGNGTRLTVT.

This rearrangement joins TRBV4-3 to TRBJ1-2; D gene ambiguous. CDR3 size: 17 residues. Trimming removed 0 bases at V and 4 bases at J, with 18 bases between. Germline values: CDR1 LGHNA, CDR2 YSLEER. DNA for the CDR3: TGCGCCAGCAGCCAAGACATGAGGGAACGAGGGATCTATGGCTACACCTTC. As protein: CASSQDMRERGIYGYTF.

J is TRBJ2-7 and V is TRBV7-9, with TRBD1 matching over 7 bases. Germline lookup yields CDR1 SEHNR and CDR2 FQNEAQ (reference sequence). The CDR3 extends over 14 amino acids. Losses at the gene ends were 5 bases for V and 2 bases for J; bases not matched to a gene: 6. The CDR3 DNA reads TGTGCCAGCAGCCCCAGACAGGGAACCTACGAGCAGTACGTC. This translates into CASSPRQGTYEQYV.